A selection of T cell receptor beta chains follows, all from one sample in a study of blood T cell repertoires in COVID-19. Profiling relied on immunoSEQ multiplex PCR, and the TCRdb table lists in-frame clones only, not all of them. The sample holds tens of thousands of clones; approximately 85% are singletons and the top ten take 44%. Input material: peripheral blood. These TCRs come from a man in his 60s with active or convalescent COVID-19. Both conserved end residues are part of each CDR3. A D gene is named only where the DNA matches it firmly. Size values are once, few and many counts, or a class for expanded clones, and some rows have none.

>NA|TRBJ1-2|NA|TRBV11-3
CASSFQWGGSYGYTF
TGTGCCAGCAGCTTCCAGTGGGGGGGTAGCTATGGCTACACCTTC
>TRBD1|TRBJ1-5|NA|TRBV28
CASRPDRGDQPQHF
TGTGCCAGCAGACCGGACAGGGGAGATCAGCCCCAGCATTTT
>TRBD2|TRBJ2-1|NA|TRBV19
CASSKTRTSGYNEQFF
TGTGCCAGTAGTAAAACCCGGACTAGCGGGTACAATGAGCAGTTCTTC
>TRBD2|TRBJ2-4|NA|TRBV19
CASRQGTSGGARNIQYF
TGTGCCAGTAGACAAGGGACTAGTGGTGGTGCCCGAAACATTCAGTACTTC
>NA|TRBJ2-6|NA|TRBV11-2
CASSLLGGSASGANVLTF
TGTGCCAGCAGCCTACTGGGTGGAAGCGCCTCTGGGGCCAACGTCCTGACTTTC
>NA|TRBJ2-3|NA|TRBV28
CASSTPGDTQYF
TGTGCCAGCAGTACCCCCGGAGATACGCAGTATTTT
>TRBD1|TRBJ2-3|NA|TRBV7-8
CASSLGVRTGQYF
TGTGCCAGCAGCTTAGGCGTAAGGACAGGGCAGTATTTT
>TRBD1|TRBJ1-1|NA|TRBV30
CAWTHRGQGAVRNTEAFF
TGTGCCTGGACCCACCGCGGGCAGGGGGCTGTAAGGAACACTGAAGCTTTCTTT
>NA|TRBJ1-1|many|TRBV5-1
CASKQVLNTEAFF
TGCGCCAGCAAACAGGTCCTGAACACTGAAGCTTTCTTT
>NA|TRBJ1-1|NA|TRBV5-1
CASCRDLTGDTEAFF
TGCGCCAGCTGTCGGGACCTCACGGGGGACACTGAAGCTTTCTTT
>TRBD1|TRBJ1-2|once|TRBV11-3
CASSFGQGVGYTF
TGTGCCAGCAGCTTTGGGCAGGGGGTTGGCTACACCTTC
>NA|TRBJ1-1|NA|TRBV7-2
CASSFNGNTEAFF
TGTGCCAGCAGCTTTAACGGGAACACTGAAGCTTTCTTT
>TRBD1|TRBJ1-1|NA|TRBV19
CASSTRTGLNAEAFF
TGTGCCAGTAGTACCCGGACAGGGTTGAACGCTGAAGCTTTCTTT
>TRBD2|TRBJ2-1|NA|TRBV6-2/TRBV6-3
CASSQDGTSGNEQFF
TGTGCCAGCAGCCAGGATGGGACTAGCGGGAATGAGCAGTTCTTC
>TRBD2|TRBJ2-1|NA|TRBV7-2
CASSRSRGRALFNEQFF
TGTGCCAGCAGTCGGTCTCGCGGGAGGGCCCTGTTCAATGAGCAGTTCTTC
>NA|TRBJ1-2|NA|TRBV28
CASSLLGNYGYTF
TGTGCCAGCAGTTTACTCGGTAACTATGGCTACACCTTC
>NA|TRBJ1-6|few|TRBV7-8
CASSEQGNSPLHF
TGTGCCAGCAGCGAACAGGGAAATTCACCCCTCCACTTT
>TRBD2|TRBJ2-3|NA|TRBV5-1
CASSPGGRRDTQYF
TGCGCCAGCAGCCCGGGGGGGAGACGGGATACGCAGTATTTT
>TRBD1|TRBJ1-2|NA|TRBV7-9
CASSSGQSNYGYTF
TGTGCCAGCAGCTCGGGACAGTCTAACTATGGCTACACCTTC
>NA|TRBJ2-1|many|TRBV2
CASSPTGYSEQFF
TGTGCCAGCAGTCCAACGGGGTATAGTGAGCAGTTCTTC
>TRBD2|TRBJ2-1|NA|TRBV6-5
CASSLSGRGYNEQFF
TGTGCCAGCAGTTTAAGCGGGAGGGGATACAATGAGCAGTTCTTC
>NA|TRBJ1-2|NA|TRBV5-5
CASSRGDLHWGYGYTF
TGTGCCAGCAGCCGCGGGGACCTCCATTGGGGCTATGGCTACACATTC
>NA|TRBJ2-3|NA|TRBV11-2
CASSSAAVSGRTDTQYF
TGTGCCAGCAGCTCAGCCGCCGTGAGCGGACGAACAGATACGCAGTATTTT
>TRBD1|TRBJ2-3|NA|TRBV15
CATSPRTGGIDTQYF
TGTGCCACCAGCCCTAGGACAGGGGGCATAGATACGCAGTATTTT
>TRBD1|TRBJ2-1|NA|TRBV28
CASSRDRRLDEQFF
TGTGCCAGCAGCCGGGACAGACGTCTCGATGAGCAGTTCTTC
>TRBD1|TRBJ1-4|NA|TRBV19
CASKRDRAGEKLFF
TGTGCCAGTAAGAGGGACAGGGCCGGTGAAAAACTGTTTTTT
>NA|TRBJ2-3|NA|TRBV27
CASSAPSRGNTDTQYF
TGTGCCAGCAGTGCCCCTTCCAGGGGAAACACAGATACGCAGTATTTT
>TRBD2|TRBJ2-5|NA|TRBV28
CASKAGEQETQYF
TGTGCCAGCAAAGCGGGGGAACAAGAGACCCAGTACTTC
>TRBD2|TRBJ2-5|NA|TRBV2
CASGAGGQQETQYF
TGTGCCAGCGGAGCGGGGGGACAACAAGAGACCCAGTACTTC
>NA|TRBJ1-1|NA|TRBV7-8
CASSKEQGAEAFF
TGTGCCAGCAGCAAGGAACAGGGCGCTGAAGCTTTCTTT
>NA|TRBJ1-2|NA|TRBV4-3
CASSQDRGLGGYTF
TGCGCCAGCAGCCAAGACAGGGGCTTAGGAGGCTACACCTTC
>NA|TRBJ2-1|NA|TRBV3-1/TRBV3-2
CASSQESPSYNEQFF
TGTGCCAGCAGCCAAGAGTCTCCTAGCTACAATGAGCAGTTCTTC
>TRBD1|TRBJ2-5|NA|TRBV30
CAWSAGTEETQYF
TGTGCCTGGAGTGCAGGGACAGAAGAGACCCAGTACTTC
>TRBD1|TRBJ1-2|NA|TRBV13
CASSMGQAIPGNYGYTF
TGTGCCAGCAGCATGGGACAGGCGATCCCGGGCAACTATGGCTACACCTTC
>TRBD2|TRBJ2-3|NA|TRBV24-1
CASSSGGSTDTQYF
TGTGCCTCCTCCTCGGGGGGAAGTACAGATACGCAGTATTTT
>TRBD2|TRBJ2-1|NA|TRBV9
CASSVGPAGKNEQFF
TGTGCCAGCAGCGTAGGCCCAGCGGGAAAGAATGAGCAGTTCTTC
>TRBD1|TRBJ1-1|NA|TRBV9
CASSASFRTGNTEAFF
TGTGCCAGCAGCGCAAGCTTTCGGACAGGGAACACTGAAGCTTTCTTT
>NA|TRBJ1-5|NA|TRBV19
CASSITASFGSSNQPQHF
TGTGCCAGTAGTATAACAGCAAGTTTTGGGAGCTCGAATCAGCCCCAGCATTTT
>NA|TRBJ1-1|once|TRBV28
CASTGRGDTEAFF
TGTGCCAGCACTGGGCGGGGAGACACTGAAGCTTTCTTT
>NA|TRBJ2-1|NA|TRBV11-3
CASRRWEDEQFF
TGTGCCAGCAGAAGGTGGGAGGATGAGCAGTTCTTC
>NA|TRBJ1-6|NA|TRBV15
CATSRTGVGDSPLHF
TGTGCCACCAGCAGGACGGGGGTGGGTGATTCACCCCTCCACTTT
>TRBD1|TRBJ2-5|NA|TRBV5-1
CASSFGGTGGETQYF
TGCGCCAGCAGCTTCGGTGGGACAGGGGGGGAGACCCAGTACTTC
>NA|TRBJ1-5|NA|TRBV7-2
CASSTQGFQPQHF
TGTGCCAGCAGTACTCAGGGATTTCAGCCCCAGCATTTT
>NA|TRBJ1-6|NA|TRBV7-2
CASSLLAGTPLHF
TGTGCCAGCAGCTTACTTGCAGGGACACCCCTCCACTTT
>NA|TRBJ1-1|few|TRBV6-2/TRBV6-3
CASSRGALGVNLNTEAFF
TGTGCCAGCAGCAGAGGCGCCCTAGGGGTCAATTTGAACACTGAAGCTTTCTTT
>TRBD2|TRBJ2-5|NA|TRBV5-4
CASSSRGVAGFQETQYF
TGTGCCAGCAGCTCCAGGGGAGTAGCGGGGTTTCAAGAGACCCAGTACTTC
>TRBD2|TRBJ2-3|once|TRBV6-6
CASSYSSGGFADTQYF
TGTGCCAGCAGTTATAGTAGCGGGGGGTTTGCAGATACGCAGTATTTT
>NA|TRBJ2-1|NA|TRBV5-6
CASSFQDRNEQFF
TGTGCCAGCAGCTTCCAAGACAGGAATGAGCAGTTCTTC
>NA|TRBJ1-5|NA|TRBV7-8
CASSPSPNQPQHF
TGTGCCAGCAGCCCTAGCCCCAATCAGCCCCAGCATTTT
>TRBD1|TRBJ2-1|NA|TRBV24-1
CATSDATGGGHYNEQFF
TGTGCCACCAGTGATGCGACAGGGGGTGGTCACTACAATGAGCAGTTCTTC